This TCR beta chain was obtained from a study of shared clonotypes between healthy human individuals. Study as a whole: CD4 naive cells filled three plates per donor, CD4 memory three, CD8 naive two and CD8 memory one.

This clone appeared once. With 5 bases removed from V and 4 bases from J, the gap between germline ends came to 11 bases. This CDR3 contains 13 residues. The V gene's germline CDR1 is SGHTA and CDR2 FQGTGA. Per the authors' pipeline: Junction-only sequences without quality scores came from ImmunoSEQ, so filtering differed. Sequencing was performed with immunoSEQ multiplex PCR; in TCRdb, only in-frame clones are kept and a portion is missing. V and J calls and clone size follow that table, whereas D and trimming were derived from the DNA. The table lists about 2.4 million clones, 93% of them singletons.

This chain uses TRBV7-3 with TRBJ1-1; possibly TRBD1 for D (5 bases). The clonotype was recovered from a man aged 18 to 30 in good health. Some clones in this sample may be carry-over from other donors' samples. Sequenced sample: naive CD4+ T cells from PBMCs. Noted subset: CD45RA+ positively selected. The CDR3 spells CASSPERGTEAFF. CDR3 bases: TGTGCCAGCAGCCCCGAGAGGGGCACTGAAGCTTTCTTT.